This T cell receptor beta chain is from a study of T-cell memory formation after mild COVID-19. At the level of the study: Across donors, TCR clusters were largely donor specific.

Study results and limitations: For contracting clones, CD4+ ones sat mainly in CM and EM, CD8+ in EMRA. The study found balanced CD4/CD8 in clones contracting day 15 to 85 and a CD4+ lean in later expanders.

TCRdb analysed the 5' RACE reads with MiXCR anew, one entry per CDR3 protein. The table lists hundreds of thousands of distinct CDR3 sequences, roughly 25% of them singletons. Comment on this clonotype: Its antigen remains unknown.

CDR1 DFQATT and CDR2 SNEGSKA come from the germline V gene (reference sequence). The CDR3 is 17 amino acids. V was shortened by 2 bases and J by 2 bases, with 21 bases between the two germline ends. The sequenced sample was PBMCs or a T cell subset sorted from them (not recorded which). The clonotype originates from an adult woman who had mild COVID-19 (a few samples of this study predate the infection). Cell type and time point are not known. The chain has TRBV20-1 and TRBJ2-5; D remains unclear. CDR3 bases: TGCAGTGCTAGAAGCGAACGAAAGGACCACCCTCAAGAGACCCAGTACTTC. This sequence encodes CSARSERKDHPQETQYF.